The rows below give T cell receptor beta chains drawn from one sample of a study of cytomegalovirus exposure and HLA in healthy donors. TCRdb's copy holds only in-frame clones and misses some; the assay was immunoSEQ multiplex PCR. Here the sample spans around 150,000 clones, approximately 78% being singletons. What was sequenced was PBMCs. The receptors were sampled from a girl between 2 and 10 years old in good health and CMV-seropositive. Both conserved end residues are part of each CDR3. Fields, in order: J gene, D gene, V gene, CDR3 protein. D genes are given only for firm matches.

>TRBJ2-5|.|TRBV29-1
CSSAGQPGETQYF
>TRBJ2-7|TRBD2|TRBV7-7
CASSPGLAGAYEQYF
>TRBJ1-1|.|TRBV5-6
CASSTPGRNTEAFF
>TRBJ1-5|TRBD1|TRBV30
CAWSLGTDGQPQHF
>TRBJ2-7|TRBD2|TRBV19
CASSPRSGGPREQYF
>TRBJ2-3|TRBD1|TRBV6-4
CASSRTGITDTQYF
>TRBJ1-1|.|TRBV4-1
CASSQVRAEAFF
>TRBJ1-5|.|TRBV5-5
CASSSGERQPQHF
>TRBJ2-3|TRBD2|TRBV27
CASSLIASSSYRGADTQYF
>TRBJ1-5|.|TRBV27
CASSLSAGNQPQHF
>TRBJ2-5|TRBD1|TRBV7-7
CASSWGQGVETQYF
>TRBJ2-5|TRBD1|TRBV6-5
CARDRGKETQYF
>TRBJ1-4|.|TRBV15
CATSRRTLGQGLFF
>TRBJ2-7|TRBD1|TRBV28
CASSSGRDRVWTGQYF
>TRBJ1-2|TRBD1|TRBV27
CASSLTGAFTF
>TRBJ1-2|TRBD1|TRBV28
CASSLVRTGGYGYTF
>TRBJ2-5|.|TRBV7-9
CASTYRGQETQYF
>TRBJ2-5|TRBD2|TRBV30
CAWSLGLAGNQETQYF
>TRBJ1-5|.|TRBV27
CARSPYQPQHF
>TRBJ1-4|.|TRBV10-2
CASSELGGASEKLFF
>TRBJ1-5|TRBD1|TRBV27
CASSMDRGGQPQHF
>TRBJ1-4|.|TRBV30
CAWGQRSPNEKLFF
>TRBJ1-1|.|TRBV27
CASSLSLMNTEAFF
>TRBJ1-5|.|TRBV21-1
CASITIPGVFSNQPQHF
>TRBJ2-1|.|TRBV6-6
CATSLNEQFF
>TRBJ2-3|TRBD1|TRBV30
CAWRGRDRRSDTQYF
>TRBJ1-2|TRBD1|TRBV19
CASTWTGEADYGYTF
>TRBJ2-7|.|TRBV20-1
CSARVYEQYF
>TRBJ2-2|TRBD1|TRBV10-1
CASSLGTGPPGELFF
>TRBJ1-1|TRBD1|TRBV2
CASSARTGRTTEAFF
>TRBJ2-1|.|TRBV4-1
CASSQAVERYNEQFF
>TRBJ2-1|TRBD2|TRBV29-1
CSVPLAGGIHEQFF
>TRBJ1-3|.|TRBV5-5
CASRRGRGSGNTIYF
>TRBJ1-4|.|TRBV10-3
CAISESTFGRAIGIGEKLFF
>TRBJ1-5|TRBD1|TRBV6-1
CASRQGSSNQPQHF
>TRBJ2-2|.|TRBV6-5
CASSYFERNTGELFF
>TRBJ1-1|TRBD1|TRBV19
CASTRDRVVNTEAFF
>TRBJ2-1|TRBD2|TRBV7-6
CASSGGLAAYNEQFF
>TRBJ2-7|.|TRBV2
CASSDNSDPSYEQYF
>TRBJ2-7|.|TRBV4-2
CASSQELRTVSYEQYF
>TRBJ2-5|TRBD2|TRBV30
CAWSTAGVETQYF
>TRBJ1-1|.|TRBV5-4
CASSLMRDTEAFF
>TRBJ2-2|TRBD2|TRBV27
CASSKRLAGRTGELFF
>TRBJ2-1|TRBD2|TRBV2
CAREKGEPRASGNSYNEQFF
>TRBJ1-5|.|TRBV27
CASSLTGSYQPQHF
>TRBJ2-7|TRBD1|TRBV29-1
CSVDSGGRQYF
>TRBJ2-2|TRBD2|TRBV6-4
CASTLVGLAGGPGTGELFF
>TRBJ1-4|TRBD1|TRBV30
CAWSLGAGGEKLFF
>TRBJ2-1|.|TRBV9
CASGSGSASGEQFF
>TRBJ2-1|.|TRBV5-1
CASSFGAEQFF
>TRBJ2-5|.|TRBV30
CAWSERKRRSGGETQYF
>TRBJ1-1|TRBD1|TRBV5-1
CASNPGGSDRRLNTEAFF
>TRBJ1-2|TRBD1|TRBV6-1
CASAMGQGDYYGYTF
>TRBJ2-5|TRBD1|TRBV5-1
CASSWGQGQTQYF
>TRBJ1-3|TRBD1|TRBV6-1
CASHTGAGNTIYF